These 24 T cell receptor beta chains originate from one sample sequenced in a study of T cell repertoires in cytomegalovirus infection. Each CDR3 protein is one row after TCRdb ran MiXCR on the reads. The sample holds under 600,000 distinct CDR3 sequences; 16% are singletons and the top ten take about 24%. The sequencing sample was made of CD8+ T cells from PBMCs. The receptor source for this set is a human donor in good health (CMV status not recorded). Some clones in this sample may be carry-over from other donors' samples.

This clonotype came up many times. The gene calls are TRBV7-9 and TRBJ2-7; unclear D gene. Trimming stripped 8 bases from V and 2 bases from J, with 10 bases between. Germline values: CDR1 SEHNR, CDR2 FQNEAQ (reference sequence). The CDR3 covers 12 residues. CDR3 sequence reads: CASGAQPYEQYF. The CDR3 nucleotides read TGTGCCAGCGGTGCCCAGCCCTACGAGCAGTACTTC.

This clonotype was seen at least ten times. The chain links TRBV7-9 to TRBJ1-4; D is possibly TRBD1 (5 bases). The CDR3 length is 15 residues. The ends were cut back, 7 bases at V and 1 base at J, with 13 bases in the middle. CDR1 is SEHNR and CDR2 is FQNEAQ in the germline V gene (reference sequence). CDR3 amino acids: CASTPPGVTNEKLFF. CDR3 nucleotide sequence: TGTGCCAGCACCCCCCCGGGGGTAACTAATGAAAAACTGTTTTTT.

This clonotype was recorded at least ten times. The chain is built from TRBV7-9 and TRBJ1-5; D is perhaps TRBD1 (5 bases). CDR1 is SEHNR, CDR2 FQNEAQ, per germline (reference sequence). The CDR3 runs 17 residues. Trimming stripped 3 bases from V and 0 bases from J, with 15 bases between. This CDR3 reads CASSFSPWDGSNQPQHF. CDR3 bases: TGTGCCAGCAGCTTTTCCCCCTGGGACGGTAGCAATCAGCCCCAGCATTTT.

The table lists this clonotype with many counts. The chain combines TRBV5-5 with TRBJ2-1; no firm D call. Germline values: CDR1 SGHKS, CDR2 YYEKEE (reference sequence). This CDR3 contains 12 residues. V was shortened by 0 bases and J by 12 bases, with 10 bases between the two germline ends. This CDR3 is CASSLAVAGQFF. For the CDR3, the DNA is TGTGCCAGCAGCTTGGCGGTGGCAGGGCAGTTCTTC. The full variable domain, its missing parts supplied by reference TRBV5-5 and TRBJ2-1, is DAGVTQSPTHLIKTRGQQVTLRCSPISGHKSVSWYQQVLGQGPQFIFQYYEKEERGRGNFPDRFSARQFPNYSSELNVNALLLGDSALYLCASSLAVAGQFFGPGTRLTVL.

There are many counts of this clonotype. V usage is TRBV12-5 and J usage is TRBJ2-1; 11 nucleotides agree with TRBD2. Germline lookup yields CDR1 LGHNT and CDR2 FRNRAP. V trimming: 2 bases; J trimming: 7 bases; junction bases outside the gene matches: 4. CDR3 length: 15 amino acids. The DNA of the CDR3 is TGTGCTAGTGGTTTGATACTAGCGGGAGAGAATGAGCAGTTCTTC. It yields the protein CASGLILAGENEQFF.

CDR3 sequence: CASSLRSGRAWNEQFF. The CDR3 DNA reads TGTGCCAGCAGTTTAAGGAGCGGGAGGGCCTGGAATGAGCAGTTCTTC. The chain couples TRBV27 to TRBJ2-1; 10 nucleotides agree with TRBD2. This CDR3 region has 16 residues. CDR1 is MNHEY and CDR2 is SMNVEV in the germline V gene (reference sequence). Unmatched junction bases numbered 8, after V lost 2 bases and J lost 7 bases.

This clonotype was detected many times. V is TRBV6-5 and J is TRBJ2-7, with D perhaps TRBD1 (7 bases). The germline V gene has CDR1 MNHEY and CDR2 SVGAGI. This CDR3 is 14 amino acids long. V was cut by 0 bases and J by 6 bases, with 12 bases left in between. CDR3 sequence reads: CASSYSEGAGEQYF. The DNA for the CDR3 is TGTGCCAGCAGTTACTCGGAGGGGGCGGGCGAGCAGTACTTC.

Details on this clonotype: The germline gene is not matched at one end of the junction; a read error may be the cause. The chain carries TRBV29-1 and TRBJ2-5, with D unclear. Germline V gene lookup returns CDR1 SQVTM and CDR2 ANQGSEA. The CDR3 has 12 residues. Written as DNA, the CDR3 is TGCAGCGTGAAGGAGTACCAGGAGACCCAGTACTTC. It translates to CSVKEYQETQYF.

This clonotype occurred many times. The rearrangement links TRBV7-8 to TRBJ2-7, with D uncertain. Germline CDR1 and CDR2: SGHVS and FQNEAQ. V was shortened by 2 bases and J by 2 bases, with 4 bases between the two germline ends. The CDR3 runs 12 residues. The CDR3 nucleotides are TGTGCCAGCAGCTTAAACCCCTACGAGCAGTACTTC. It specifies CASSLNPYEQYF.

This clonotype occurred a few times. The chain couples TRBV5-8 to TRBJ1-2; no definite D call. This CDR3 spans 15 amino acids. Germline V gene data show CDR1 as SGHTS and CDR2 as YDEGEE. The V and J ends lost 1 base and 3 bases respectively, with 13 bases between them. In DNA form, the CDR3 reads TGTGCCAGCAGCTTGAAAAACAGAAGGGACTATGGCTACACCTTC. Amino acid sequence: CASSLKNRRDYGYTF.

The chain links TRBV29-1 to TRBJ2-7, with 9 bases matching TRBD2. The CDR3 loop spans 13 amino acids. Looked up from germline, CDR1 is SQVTM and CDR2 is ANQGSEA. After removal of 4 bases from V and 4 bases from J, the junction contained 5 bases not matched to a gene. The CDR3 region is CSVGGSGRYEQYF. The CDR3 coding sequence is TGCAGCGTTGGAGGTAGCGGGAGATACGAGCAGTACTTC.

This clonotype was seen more than once but under ten times. This chain links TRBV20-1 with TRBJ2-3; 8 nucleotides align to TRBD1. The CDR3 is 15 residues long. The trim removed 6 bases at V and 1 base at J, leaving 9 bases unmatched. Germline CDR1 and CDR2: DFQATT and SNEGSKA (reference sequence). The CDR3 protein is CSAGAPTGGTDTQYF. The CDR3 DNA reads TGCAGTGCAGGGGCTCCGACAGGGGGCACAGATACGCAGTATTTT.

The chain employs TRBV5-1 and TRBJ1-5, with D unclear. Germline values: CDR1 SGHRS, CDR2 YFSETQ. The CDR3 covers 12 residues. V was clipped by 5 bases and J by 4 bases, with 7 bases between them. DNA for the CDR3: TGCGCCAGCAGGGACGGAAATCAGCCCCAGCATTTT. It yields the protein CASRDGNQPQHF.

V is TRBV14 and J is TRBJ2-7, with a weak D call TRBD2 (5 bases). Between the trimmed V and J ends, which lost 5 bases and 2 bases, there was a span of 22 bases. The CDR3 consists of 17 residues. Germline CDR1 SGHDN, CDR2 FVKESK. The CDR3 region has the DNA TGTGCCAGCAGCGGGCGGACGGGGTATTCAACTACCTACGAGCAGTACTTC. Residues: CASSGRTGYSTTYEQYF.

The sample holds a few counts of this clonotype. This chain links TRBV28 with TRBJ1-2; tentatively, D is TRBD1 (6 bases). Germline V gene data show CDR1 as MDHEN and CDR2 as SYDVKM. The CDR3 loop spans 16 amino acids. V was shortened by 7 bases and J by 1 base, with 19 bases between the two germline ends. This CDR3 is CASTSEGQDFNYGYTF. The CDR3, as DNA: TGTGCCAGCACTTCTGAGGGACAAGACTTTAACTATGGCTACACCTTC.

This clonotype was seen a few times. This chain connects TRBV19 to TRBJ1-2, with TRBD1 matching 7 bases. The ends lost 6 bases at V and 4 bases at J; junction bases unmatched: 11. The CDR3 is 15 residues long. Germline assignment: CDR1 LNHDA and CDR2 SQIVND (reference sequence). The CDR3 spells CASSPDRAMGYGYTF. CDR3 sequence (DNA): TGTGCCAGTAGCCCTGACAGGGCTATGGGCTATGGCTACACCTTC. Variable domain in full (rest from reference TRBV19 and TRBJ1-2): DGGITQSPKYLFRKEGQNVTLSCEQNLNHDAMYWYRQDPGQGLRLIYYSQIVNDFQKGDIAEGYSVSREKKESFPLTVTSAQKNPTAFYLCASSPDRAMGYGYTFGSGTRLTVV.

The chain carries TRBV25-1 and TRBJ2-1, with D unclear. The germline V gene encodes CDR1 MGHDK and CDR2 SYGVNS. CDR3 length equals 14 residues. The V gene lost 0 bases and the J gene lost 5 bases, with 8 bases spanning the gap. CDR3 amino acids: CASSEYRLHNEQFF. The CDR3 nucleotides are TGTGCCAGCAGTGAATATAGACTCCACAATGAGCAGTTCTTC.

This clonotype was found a few times. DNA for the CDR3: TGTGCCAGCAGCGGTAGAGGGGGGGGGACCACAGATACGCAGTATTTT. As protein: CASSGRGGGTTDTQYF. This chain connects TRBV9 to TRBJ2-3; D possibly corresponds to TRBD2 (7 bases). The CDR3 sequence is 16 residues long. Between the trimmed V and J ends, which lost 3 bases and 2 bases, there was a span of 16 bases. Germline V CDR1 and CDR2: SGDLS, YYNGEE.

This clonotype has only a few counts. V and J are TRBV9 and TRBJ2-7; no clear D gene. The CDR3 is made up of 14 amino acids. V dropped 0 bases and J dropped 2 bases, with 9 bases sitting between them. The germline V gene encodes CDR1 SGDLS and CDR2 YYNGEE. In DNA, the CDR3 is TGTGCCAGCAGCGTAGCCGACCAGACCTACGAGCAGTACTTC. Translating it yields CASSVADQTYEQYF.

There are many counts of this clonotype. The chain carries TRBV11-1 and TRBJ1-1, with TRBD1 as a possible D gene (5 bases). With 2 bases removed from V and 4 bases from J, the gap between germline ends came to 17 bases. Germline-derived CDR1 and CDR2 are SGHAT and FQDESV (reference sequence). The CDR3 is 16 amino acids. CDR3 nucleotide sequence: TGTGCCAGCAGCTTACGCCTGGCCGGGGGAGGCACTGAAGCTTTCTTT. This translates into CASSLRLAGGGTEAFF.

This chain connects TRBV27 to TRBJ2-7; 10 bases match TRBD1. CDR1 and CDR2 from the germline V gene are MNHEY and SMNVEV (reference sequence). With 5 bases clipped from V and 7 bases from J, the junction kept 8 bases outside the gene matches. The CDR3 loop spans 14 amino acids. The CDR3 bases are TGTGCCAGCAGTCCTAGACAGGGGGCGAGGGAGCAGTACTTC. Its translation: CASSPRQGAREQYF.

The chain couples TRBV20-1 to TRBJ2-7, with 8 bases identical to TRBD1. Germline V lookup: CDR1 DFQATT, CDR2 SNEGSKA (reference sequence). CDR3 length equals 14 residues. With V trimmed by 4 bases and J by 3 bases, 8 bases remained unmatched. The chain's CDR3 is CSATPRTGSYEQYF. The CDR3, as DNA: TGCAGTGCTACGCCTCGGACAGGGAGCTACGAGCAGTACTTC.

The chain recombines TRBV28 with TRBJ2-3; the D gene is possibly TRBD2 (6 bases). Germline V gives CDR1 MDHEN, CDR2 SYDVKM. With 2 bases removed from V and 2 bases from J, the gap between germline ends came to 11 bases. The CDR3 is 15 amino acids. The CDR3 loop is CASSLNGLPTDTQYF. CDR3 coding DNA: TGTGCCAGCAGTTTAAACGGACTACCCACAGATACGCAGTATTTT. The whole variable domain, filled in from reference TRBV28 and TRBJ2-3, reads DVKVTQSSRYLVKRTGEKVFLECVQDMDHENMFWYRQDPGLGLRLIYFSYDVKMKEKGDIPEGYSVSREKKERFSLILESASTNQTSMYLCASSLNGLPTDTQYFGPGTRLTVL.

This clonotype was seen only a few times. The chain couples TRBV18 to TRBJ2-3, with D perhaps assigned TRBD1 or TRBD2 (5 bases each). V lost 3 bases and J 0 bases, leaving 7 bases between the germline ends. Per the germline V gene, CDR1 is KGHSH and CDR2 is LQKENI. The CDR3 covers 14 residues. CDR3 region: CASSPGDSTDTQYF. The CDR3 DNA reads TGTGCCAGCTCACCGGGGGACAGCACAGATACGCAGTATTTT.